This TCR beta chain comes out of a study of PD-L1 blockade in urothelial cancer (dated by TCRdb to 2015 to 2018). Regarding the research as a whole: Therapy was started around 2014 for all patients, and atezolizumab 1,200 mg was administered intravenously every 3 weeks. A median of roughly 140,000 T cells and 80,000 to 100,000 unique TCRs was obtained from blood samples, and a median clonality of roughly 0.074 was observed. An ECOG performance status of 0 or 1 was recorded for the patients, and 0 to 3 prior chemotherapy regimens had been received by the patients. Progression-free survival longer than 6 months counted as durable clinical benefit, and TCR features were additionally tested against both progression-free and overall survival. Pretreatment tumor samples, along with matched peripheral blood collected serially before and after atezolizumab treatment, underwent TCR sequencing. The study, an exploratory multi-omic analysis, examined somatic, immune and clinical correlates of response to PD-L1 blockade with atezolizumab in urothelial cancer. About 85% of the roughly 29 patients were males with bladder-origin urothelial cancer, and about 60% of the 29 reported a prior smoking history. Blood samples were analyzed 3 weeks after the start of treatment (second dose) and 6 weeks after the start of treatment. Pretreatment blood TCR-seq was available for 30 or so patients, at least one posttreatment blood collection was obtained for around 24 patients, and tumor TCR-seq was available for around 24 patients. In the same patients, pretreatment tumors underwent whole exome sequencing and RNA sequencing in addition to TCR sequencing. About 10 patients achieved durable clinical benefit and some 21 did not. Paper-wide results and their limitations: Because the sample size was small (n of about 30) and many exploratory analyses were performed, the results are intended to be hypothesis-generating. At 3 weeks after the start of treatment, tumor-associated TCR clones in peripheral blood had expanded more in patients with durable benefit (n of about 20, p = 0.022). A pretreatment peripheral blood TCR clonality below the median was linked to improved progression-free and overall survival.

About this clone: The clone's antigen remains unknown. The sample holds no much larger clone one base away, and base qualities are not on file.

The germline V gene gives CDR1 as SGHNT and CDR2 as YENEEA. V is pruned by 3 bases and J by 1 base, leaving 17 bases of the junction without a gene match. Including cysteine and phenylalanine, the CDR3 has 19 amino acids. The only DNA kept is the CDR3, 57 bases in frame from the first base. The cohort comprised fewer than 35 patients with locally advanced or metastatic urothelial carcinoma treated at Memorial Sloan Kettering on a trial protocol. Peripheral blood mononuclear cells were collected from each patient pretreatment and during treatment, giving between 1 and 8 total time points per patient. The Qiagen DNeasy Blood extraction kit was used to purify genomic DNA from total PBMCs and tumor samples. PBMCs were collected pretreatment and during treatment, and were isolated and stored as previously described. Each PCR received spiked-in synthetic TCR analog templates so that absolute template abundance could be estimated from read counts. Using the immunoSEQ assay, TCRbeta CDR3 regions were amplified from genomic DNA with bias-controlled V and J gene primers. Sequencing of rearranged TCRbeta segments was done at approximately 20X coverage. From the authors' description of their analysis: Sequencing errors were corrected by clustering, and CDR3s were annotated against IMGT so that V, D and J genes could be assigned. Downstream analyses used only productive TCRbeta rearrangements and left out out-of-frame or stop-codon sequences. To compute clonality, Shannon entropy was normalized by the log of the number of unique productive sequences and then subtracted from one. Clones differing between time points or between blood and tumor were identified using Fisher's exact test with Benjamini-Hochberg correction, with an adjusted p below 0.01 applied as the threshold. TCRdb provides this immuneACCESS table in a form limited to in-frame rearrangements. Some clones are lacking; in checked studies, under half of them reflect an unresolved V gene, and why the rest are absent is not known. From that table come the V and J calls and clone size; the DNA was used to work out D and trimming. Within this sample are tens of thousands of clones, with just over 85% of them counted one time only. In total, the top ten clones hold around 3.4% of the sample.

The origin of this receptor is a man between 50 and 59 years old with urothelial cancer. The sequence is built from TRBV11-3 and TRBJ2-5; TRBD2 matches 7 bases in the middle. Sample: PBMCs, taken around atezolizumab (anti-PD-L1) treatment. The sequenced DNA is TGTGCCAGCAGCTTGGGCCCCTCGGAGGGCGGGGGACGCCAAGAGACCCAGTACTTC. Translated, it reads CASSLGPSEGGGRQETQYF.